This T cell receptor beta chain was identified during a study of T cell responses to AZD1222 COVID-19 vaccine (TCRdb year 2021). General notes on the study: TCR sequencing covered over 230 trial participants: roughly 200 given two doses of AZD1222 and around 25 given two doses of MenACWY control vaccine. Trial participants were enrolled by age into subgroups of 18-55, 56-69 and 70-plus years, and roughly 150, 30 and 60 TCR-sequenced participants, respectively, were included in these subgroups.

The time point label corresponds to: about 28 days (+/-7) after the second vaccine dose. AZD1222 recipients with second doses at about 4 weeks or about 12 weeks were pooled, because spike-specific TCR depth and breadth did not differ between schedules. Samples from vaccinated people were obtained from the UK trials COV001 and COV002, which included a single-blind randomized controlled phase 2/3 trial of AZD1222 (ChAdOx1 nCoV-19) in healthy adults. Trial participant PBMC samples were collected at day 0 and day 28 after the second dose for TCRbeta chain sequencing. A word on this clone: This clone's antigen is unknown. Per-base quality was not reported, and no clone a single base away is much larger than it.

Taken from cysteine to phenylalanine, the CDR3 has 15 residues. Of the read, only the CDR3 DNA is kept; its 45 bases are in frame from base 1. V gives up 3 bases and J gives up 2 bases, and the segment between their germline ends measures 11 bases. CDR1 LNHDA and CDR2 SQIVND were looked up in the germline V gene (reference sequence). The CDR3 regions of human TCRbeta chains were analyzed by immunosequencing. The study's processing was this. Repertoire TCRs were matched against a reference library of SARS-CoV-2-specific TCRs generated with the MIRA antigen-specificity platform. Breadth was defined as the fraction of unique TCRs that were SARS-CoV-2-associated. Depth was defined as the fraction of total T cells that were SARS-CoV-2-associated. Using the MIRA data, each spike-specific TCR was assigned both to the spike region to which the TCR was reactive and to a CD4 or CD8 class. Log10-transformed breadth and depth values were compared by one-way ANOVA with Sidak's multiple comparisons tests. The table comes from immuneACCESS by way of TCRdb, which keeps in-frame sequences with V and J called. Part of the clones is missing from these tables; in studies checked, under half for an unresolved V gene and the rest for unknown reasons. Clone size and V and J calls were adopted from that table, with D and trimming inferred from the DNA. The sample table contains 150,000 to 200,000 clones; only one count was recorded for 85% to 95% of them. Just over 5% of the sample is held by the ten biggest clonotypes.

Overall study results and their limits: Conclusions about previously exposed vaccinees are limited, since just 5 to 7 AZD1222 recipients were seropositive for SARS-CoV-2 at baseline. Because no day 14 peak-response samples were available, the repertoires could be characterized only after the peak T cell response. The whole spike protein was spanned by vaccine-associated CD4 TCRs, and dominant responses were seen in regions 160-218 and 743-854. After two AZD1222 doses, both the breadth and the depth of spike-specific TCRs were significantly higher than at day 0 and than in MenACWY recipients. Participants were mostly white British, with more females than males. The authors suggested clonal diversity may have been underestimated. The 56-69-year group was small, and its depth increase did not reach significance, likely because of low power. Reportedly, almost half of the unique spike-specific TCRs recognized epitopes lying outside the regions that are mutated in the B.1.351 and B.1.1.7 variants.

The starting material was peripheral blood, obtained 28 days after the second AZD1222 dose. This sequence uses TRBV19 and TRBJ1-5, with the D segment identity uncertain. This receptor was obtained from an adult who received the AZD1222 COVID-19 vaccine. The DNA is as follows: TGTGCCAGTAGTATGCCGGTTATGGGCAATCAGCCCCAGCATTTT. Its protein product is CASSMPVMGNQPQHF.